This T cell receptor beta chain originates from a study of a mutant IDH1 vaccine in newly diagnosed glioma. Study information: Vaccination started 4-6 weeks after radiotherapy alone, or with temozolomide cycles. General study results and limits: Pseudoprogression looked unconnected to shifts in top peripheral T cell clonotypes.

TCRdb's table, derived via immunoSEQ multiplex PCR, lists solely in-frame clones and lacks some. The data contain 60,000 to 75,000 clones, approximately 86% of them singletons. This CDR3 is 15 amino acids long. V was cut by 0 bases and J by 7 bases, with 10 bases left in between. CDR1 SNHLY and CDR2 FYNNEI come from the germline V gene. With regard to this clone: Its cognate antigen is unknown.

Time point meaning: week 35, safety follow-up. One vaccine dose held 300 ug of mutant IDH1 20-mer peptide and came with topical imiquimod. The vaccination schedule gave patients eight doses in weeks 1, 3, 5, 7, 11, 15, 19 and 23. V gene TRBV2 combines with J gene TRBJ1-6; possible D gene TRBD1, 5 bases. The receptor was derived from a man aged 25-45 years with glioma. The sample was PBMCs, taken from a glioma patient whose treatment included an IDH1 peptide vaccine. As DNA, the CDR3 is TGTGCCAGCAGTGAAGCGGGGCAGACAAATTCACCCCTCCACTTT. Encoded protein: CASSEAGQTNSPLHF.